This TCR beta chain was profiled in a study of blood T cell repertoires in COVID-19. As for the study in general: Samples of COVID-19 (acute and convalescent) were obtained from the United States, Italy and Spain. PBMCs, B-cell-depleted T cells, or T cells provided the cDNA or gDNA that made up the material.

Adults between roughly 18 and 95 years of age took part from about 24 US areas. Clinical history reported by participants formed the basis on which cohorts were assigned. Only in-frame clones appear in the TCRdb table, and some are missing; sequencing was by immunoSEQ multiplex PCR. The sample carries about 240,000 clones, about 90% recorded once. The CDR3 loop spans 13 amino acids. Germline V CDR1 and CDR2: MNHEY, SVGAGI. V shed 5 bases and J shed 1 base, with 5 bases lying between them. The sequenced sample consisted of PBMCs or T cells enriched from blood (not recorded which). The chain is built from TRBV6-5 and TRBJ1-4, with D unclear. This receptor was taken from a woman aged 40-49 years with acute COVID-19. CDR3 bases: TGTGCCAGCAGTATCAAAACTAATGAAAAACTGTTTTTT. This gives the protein CASSIKTNEKLFF.